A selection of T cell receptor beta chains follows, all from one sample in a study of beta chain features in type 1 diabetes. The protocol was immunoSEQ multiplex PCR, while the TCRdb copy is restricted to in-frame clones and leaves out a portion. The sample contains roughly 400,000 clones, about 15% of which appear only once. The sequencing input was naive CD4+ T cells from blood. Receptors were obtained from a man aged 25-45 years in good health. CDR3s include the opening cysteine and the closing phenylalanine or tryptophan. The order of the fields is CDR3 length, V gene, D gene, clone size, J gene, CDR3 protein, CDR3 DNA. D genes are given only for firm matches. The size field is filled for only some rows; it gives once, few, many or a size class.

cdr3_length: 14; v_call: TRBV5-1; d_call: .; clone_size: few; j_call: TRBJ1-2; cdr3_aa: CASSKGGEYYGYTF; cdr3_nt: TGCGCCAGCAGTAAAGGAGGTGAATACTATGGCTACACCTTC
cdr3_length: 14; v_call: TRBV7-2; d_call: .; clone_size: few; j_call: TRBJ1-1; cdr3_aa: CASSLGGSYTEAFF; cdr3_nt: TGTGCCAGCAGCTTAGGAGGCAGTTACACTGAAGCTTTCTTT
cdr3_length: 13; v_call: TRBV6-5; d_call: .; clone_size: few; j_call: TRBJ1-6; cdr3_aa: CASSYFSNSPLHF; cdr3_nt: TGTGCCAGCAGTTACTTCTCCAATTCACCCCTCCACTTT
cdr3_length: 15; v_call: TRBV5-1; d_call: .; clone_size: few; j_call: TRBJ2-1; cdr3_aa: CASSPVTGQYNEQFF; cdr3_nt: TGCGCCAGCAGCCCAGTGACGGGACAATACAATGAGCAGTTCTTC
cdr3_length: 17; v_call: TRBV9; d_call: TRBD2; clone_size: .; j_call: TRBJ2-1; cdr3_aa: CASSPRLAESSYNEQFF; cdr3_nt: TGTGCCAGCAGCCCCCGACTAGCGGAGAGCTCCTACAATGAGCAGTTCTTC
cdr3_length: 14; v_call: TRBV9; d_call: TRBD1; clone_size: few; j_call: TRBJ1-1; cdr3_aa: CASSVDRAGTEAFF; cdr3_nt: TGTGCCAGCAGCGTTGACAGGGCTGGCACTGAAGCTTTCTTT
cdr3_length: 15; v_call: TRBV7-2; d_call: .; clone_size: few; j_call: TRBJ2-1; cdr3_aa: CASSFGLDSYNEQFF; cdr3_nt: TGTGCCAGCAGCTTCGGGCTAGACTCCTACAATGAGCAGTTCTTC
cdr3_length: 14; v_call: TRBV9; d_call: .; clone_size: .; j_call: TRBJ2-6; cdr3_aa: CASSVRSGANVLTF; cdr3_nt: TGTGCCAGCAGCGTCCGCTCTGGGGCCAACGTCCTGACTTTC
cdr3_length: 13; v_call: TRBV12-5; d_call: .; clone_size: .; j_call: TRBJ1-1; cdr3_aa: CASGLDGFSEAFF; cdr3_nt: TGTGCTAGTGGTTTAGACGGGTTCTCTGAAGCTTTCTTT
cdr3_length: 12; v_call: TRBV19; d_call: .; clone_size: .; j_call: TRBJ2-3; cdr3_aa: CASSAITDTQYF; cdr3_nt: TGTGCCAGTAGTGCTATCACAGATACGCAGTATTTT
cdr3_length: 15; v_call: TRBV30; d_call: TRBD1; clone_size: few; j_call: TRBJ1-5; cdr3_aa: CAWSSGTVSNQPQHF; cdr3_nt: TGTGCCTGGAGCTCCGGGACAGTTAGCAATCAGCCCCAGCATTTT
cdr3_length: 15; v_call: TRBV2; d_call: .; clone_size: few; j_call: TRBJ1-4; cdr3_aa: CASSFPLGGREKLFF; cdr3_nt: TGTGCCAGCAGTTTTCCGCTCGGGGGCCGGGAAAAACTGTTTTTT
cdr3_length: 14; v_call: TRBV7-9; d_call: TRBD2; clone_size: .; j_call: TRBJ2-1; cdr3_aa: CASVLAGIYNEQFF; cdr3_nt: TGTGCCAGTGTACTAGCGGGGATATACAATGAGCAGTTCTTC
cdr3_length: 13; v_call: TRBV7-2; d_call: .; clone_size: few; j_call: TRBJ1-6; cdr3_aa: CASSRALDGPLHF; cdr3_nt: TGTGCCAGCAGCCGAGCATTGGATGGACCCCTCCACTTT
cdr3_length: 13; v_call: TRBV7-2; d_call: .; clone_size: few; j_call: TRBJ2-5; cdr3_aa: CASSSAWTETQYF; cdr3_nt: TGTGCCAGCAGCTCCGCTTGGACAGAGACCCAGTACTTC
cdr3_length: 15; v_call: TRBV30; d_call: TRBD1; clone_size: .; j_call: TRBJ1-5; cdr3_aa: CAWSRTGGQVQPQHF; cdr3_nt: TGTGCCTGGAGTAGGACAGGGGGTCAAGTTCAGCCCCAGCATTTT
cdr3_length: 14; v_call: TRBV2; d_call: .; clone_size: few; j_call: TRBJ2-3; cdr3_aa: CASSEAGLANTQYF; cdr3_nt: TGTGCCAGCAGTGAAGCGGGACTTGCGAATACGCAGTATTTT
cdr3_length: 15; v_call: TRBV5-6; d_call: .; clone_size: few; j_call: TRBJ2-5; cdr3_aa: CASSLSRFFGETQYF; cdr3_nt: TGTGCCAGCAGCCTGTCACGATTTTTCGGGGAGACCCAGTACTTC
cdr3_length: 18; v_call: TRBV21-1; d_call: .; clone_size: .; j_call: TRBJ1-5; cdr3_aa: CASSKGFRGPDSNQPQHF; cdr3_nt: TGTGCCAGCAGCAAAGGATTCAGGGGTCCTGATAGCAATCAGCCCCAGCATTTT
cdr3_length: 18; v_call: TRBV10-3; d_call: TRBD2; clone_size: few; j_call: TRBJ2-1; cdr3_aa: CAISGGTSGAKKGNEQFF; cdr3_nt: TGTGCCATCAGCGGCGGGACTAGCGGTGCAAAGAAGGGCAATGAGCAGTTCTTC
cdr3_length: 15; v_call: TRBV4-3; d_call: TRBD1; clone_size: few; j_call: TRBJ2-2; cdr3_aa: CASSLQTGDAGELFF; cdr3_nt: TGCGCCAGCAGCCTTCAAACAGGGGACGCCGGGGAGCTGTTTTTT
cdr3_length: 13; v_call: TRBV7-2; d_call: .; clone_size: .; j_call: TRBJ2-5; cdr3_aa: CASSLGIGETQYF; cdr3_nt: TGTGCCAGCAGCTTAGGGATAGGAGAGACCCAGTACTTC
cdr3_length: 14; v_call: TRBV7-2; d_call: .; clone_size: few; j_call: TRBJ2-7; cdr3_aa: CASSLGRRTYEQYF; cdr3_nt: TGTGCCAGCAGCTTAGGTCGCAGGACCTACGAGCAGTACTTC
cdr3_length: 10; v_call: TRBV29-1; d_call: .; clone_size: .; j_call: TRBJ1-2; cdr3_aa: CSVEQGRYTF; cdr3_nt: TGCAGCGTTGAACAGGGAAGGTACACCTTC
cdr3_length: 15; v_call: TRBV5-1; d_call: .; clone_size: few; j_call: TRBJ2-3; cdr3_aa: CASSLVLAITDTQYF; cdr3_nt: TGCGCCAGCAGCTTGGTACTAGCCATCACAGATACGCAGTATTTT
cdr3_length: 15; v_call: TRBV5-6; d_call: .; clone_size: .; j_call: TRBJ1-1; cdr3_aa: CASSLQGRVGTEAFF; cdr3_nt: TGTGCCAGCAGCTTACAGGGAAGAGTTGGCACTGAAGCTTTCTTT
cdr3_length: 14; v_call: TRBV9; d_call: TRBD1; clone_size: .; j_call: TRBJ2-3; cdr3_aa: CASSATGATDTQYF; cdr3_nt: TGTGCCAGCAGCGCGACAGGGGCCACAGATACGCAGTATTTT
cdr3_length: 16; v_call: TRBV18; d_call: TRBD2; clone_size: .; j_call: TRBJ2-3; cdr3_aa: CASSPLPAGTTDTQYF; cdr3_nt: TGTGCCAGCTCACCACTCCCAGCGGGGACCACAGATACGCAGTATTTT
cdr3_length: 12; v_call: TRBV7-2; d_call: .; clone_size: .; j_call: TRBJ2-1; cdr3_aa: CASTLGGNEQFF; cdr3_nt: TGTGCCAGCACCCTAGGGGGGAATGAGCAGTTCTTC
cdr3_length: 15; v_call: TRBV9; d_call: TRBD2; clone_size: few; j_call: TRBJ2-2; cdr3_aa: CASPPGGVGTGELFF; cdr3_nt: TGTGCCAGCCCCCCGGGAGGGGTCGGCACCGGGGAGCTGTTTTTT
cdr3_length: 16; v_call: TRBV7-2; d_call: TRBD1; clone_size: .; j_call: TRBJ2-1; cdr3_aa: CASRAPGQGAFHEQFF; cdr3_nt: TGTGCCAGCAGGGCTCCGGGACAGGGGGCCTTTCATGAGCAGTTCTTC
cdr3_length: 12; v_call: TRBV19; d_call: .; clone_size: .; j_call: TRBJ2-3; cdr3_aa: CAIGQGTDTQYF; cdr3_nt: TGTGCTATCGGCCAGGGCACAGATACGCAGTATTTT
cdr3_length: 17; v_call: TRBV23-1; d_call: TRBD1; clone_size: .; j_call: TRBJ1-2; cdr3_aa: CASSASGTGGVNGGYTF; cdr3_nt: TGCGCCAGCAGTGCCTCCGGGACAGGGGGCGTTAATGGAGGCTACACCTTC
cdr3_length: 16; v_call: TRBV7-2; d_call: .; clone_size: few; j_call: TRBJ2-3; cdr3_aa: CASSLVSSGFTDTQYF; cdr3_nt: TGTGCCAGCAGCTTAGTCTCCAGCGGGTTCACAGATACGCAGTATTTT
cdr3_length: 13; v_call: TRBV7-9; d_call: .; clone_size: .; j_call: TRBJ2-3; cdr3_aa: CASRLDPTDTQYF; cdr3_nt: TGTGCCAGCAGGTTGGACCCGACAGATACGCAGTATTTT
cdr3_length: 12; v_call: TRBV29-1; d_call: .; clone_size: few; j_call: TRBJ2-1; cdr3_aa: CSVDMARYEQFF; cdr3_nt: TGCAGCGTTGATATGGCTCGCTATGAGCAGTTCTTC
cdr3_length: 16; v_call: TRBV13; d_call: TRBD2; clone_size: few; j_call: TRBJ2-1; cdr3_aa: CASSLRGLAGLDEQFF; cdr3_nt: TGTGCCAGCAGCTTAAGGGGACTAGCGGGACTCGATGAGCAGTTCTTC
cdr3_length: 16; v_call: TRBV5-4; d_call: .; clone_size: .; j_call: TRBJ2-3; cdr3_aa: CASSQKGGIETDTQYF; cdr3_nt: TGTGCCAGCAGCCAGAAGGGGGGCATTGAAACAGATACGCAGTATTTT
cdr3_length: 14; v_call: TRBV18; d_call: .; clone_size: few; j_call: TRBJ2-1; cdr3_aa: CASSPLQGDNEQFF; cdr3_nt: TGTGCCAGCTCACCCTTACAGGGTGACAATGAGCAGTTCTTC
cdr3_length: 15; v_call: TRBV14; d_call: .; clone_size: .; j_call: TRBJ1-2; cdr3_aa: CASSQDLGSTYGYTF; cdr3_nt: TGTGCCAGCAGCCAAGATTTGGGGAGTACTTATGGCTACACCTTC
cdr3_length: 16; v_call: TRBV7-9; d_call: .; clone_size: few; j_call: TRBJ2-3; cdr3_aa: CASSLVGGIGADTQYF; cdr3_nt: TGTGCCAGCAGCTTAGTTGGCGGGATTGGAGCAGATACGCAGTATTTT
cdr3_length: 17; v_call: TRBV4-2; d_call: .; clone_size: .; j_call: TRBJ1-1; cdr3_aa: CASSPPKGVGMNTEAFF; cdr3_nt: TGTGCCAGCAGCCCCCCAAAAGGTGTAGGTATGAACACTGAAGCTTTCTTT
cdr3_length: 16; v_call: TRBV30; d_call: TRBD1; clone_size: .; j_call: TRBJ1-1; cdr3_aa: CAWRGTENFQNTEAFF; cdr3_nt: TGTGCCTGGAGAGGGACAGAAAATTTTCAGAACACTGAAGCTTTCTTT
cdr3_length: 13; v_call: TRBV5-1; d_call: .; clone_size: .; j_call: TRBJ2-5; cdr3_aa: CASSPRVGETQYF; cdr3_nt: TGCGCCAGCAGCCCTCGGGTGGGGGAGACCCAGTACTTC